These 2 T cell receptor beta chains came from one sample sequenced in a study of identical twins. MiXCR, run by TCRdb on the 5' RACE reads, gives a single entry per CDR3 protein. The sample has roughly 540,000 distinct CDR3 sequences; less than 25% are singletons. Separately, the same data were catalogued under a study of T cells expressing NK-cell markers.

The sample taken for sequencing was CD4+ T cells sorted from blood. These TCRs come from a woman between 18 and 30 years old in good health.

The chain carries TRBV7-6 and TRBJ2-2; 10 bases line up with TRBD1. J gave up 3 bases and V 5 bases, and 3 bases lay outside the gene matches. The CDR3 is 15 residues long. Germline CDR1 reads SGHVS; CDR2 reads FNYEAQ. CDR3 sequence: CASSRQGAYTGELFF. The CDR3 DNA reads TGTGCCAGCAGCCGACAGGGGGCTTACACCGGGGAGCTGTTTTTT.

There are a few counts of this clonotype. The J gene is TRBJ2-1, the V gene TRBV11-2; no reliable D call. This CDR3 is 14 amino acids long. Trimming cost V 2 bases and J 6 bases, with 11 bases left between them. Germline V gene sequence: CDR1 SGHAT, CDR2 FQNNGV. The CDR3 here is CASSLSASVNEQFF. The CDR3 bases are TGTGCCAGCAGCTTAAGCGCTAGTGTCAATGAGCAGTTCTTC. The full variable domain, completed using reference TRBV11-2 and TRBJ2-1, is EAGVAQSPRYKIIEKRQSVAFWCNPISGHATLYWYQQILGQGPKLLIQFQNNGVVDDSQLPKDRFSAERLKGVDSTLKIQPAKLEDSAVYLCASSLSASVNEQFFGPGTRLTVL.